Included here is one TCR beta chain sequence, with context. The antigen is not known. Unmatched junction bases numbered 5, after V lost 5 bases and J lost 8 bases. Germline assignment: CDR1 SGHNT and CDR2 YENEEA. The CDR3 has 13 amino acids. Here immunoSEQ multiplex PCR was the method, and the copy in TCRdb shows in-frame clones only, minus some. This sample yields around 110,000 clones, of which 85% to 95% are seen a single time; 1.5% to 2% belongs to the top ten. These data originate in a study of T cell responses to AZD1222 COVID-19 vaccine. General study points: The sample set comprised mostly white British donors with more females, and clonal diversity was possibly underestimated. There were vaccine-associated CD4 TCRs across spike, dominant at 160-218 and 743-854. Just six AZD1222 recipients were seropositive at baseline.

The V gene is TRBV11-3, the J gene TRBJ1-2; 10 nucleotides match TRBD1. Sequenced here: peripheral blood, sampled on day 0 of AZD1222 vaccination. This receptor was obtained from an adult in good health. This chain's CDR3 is CASSVDRGQGYTF. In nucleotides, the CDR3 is TGTGCCAGCAGCGTCGACAGGGGGCAAGGCTACACCTTC. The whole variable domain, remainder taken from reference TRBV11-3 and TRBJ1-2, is EAGVVQSPRYKIIEKKQPVAFWCNPISGHNTLYWYLQNLGQGPELLIRYENEEAVDDSQLPKDRFSAERLKGVDSTLKIQPAELGDSAVYLCASSVDRGQGYTFGSGTRLTVV.